The 17 T cell receptor beta chains below were found in one sample sequenced in a study of blood T cell repertoires in COVID-19 (dated by TCRdb to about 2020). Library preparation used the immunoSEQ multiplex PCR assay. TCRdb retrieved this table from immuneACCESS and kept in-frame rearrangements only. Not all clones are present; in checked studies, unresolved V genes account for under half, and no reason is known for the remainder. In all, the sample holds 200,000 to 250,000 clones, and 80% to 90% of those were seen once. The ten top clones hold 4.5% to 6% of the sample. The source material was peripheral blood. The receptors were gathered from a woman aged 60 to 75 who had recovered from COVID-19.

J is TRBJ2-3 and V is TRBV6-4; 11 bases are shared with TRBD2. The CDR3 loop spans 16 amino acids. After removal of 0 bases from V and 1 base from J, the junction contained 0 bases not matched to a gene. The germline gives CDR1 MRHNA, CDR2 SNTAGT. CDR3 coding DNA: TGTGCCAGCAGTGACTCGACTAGCGGGGGCACAGATACGCAGTATTTT. It encodes CASSDSTSGGTDTQYF.

The chain employs TRBV9 and TRBJ2-3; possibly TRBD2 for D (5 bases). CDR1 SGDLS and CDR2 YYNGEE come from the germline V gene. This CDR3 comprises 16 residues. V lost 3 bases, J lost 6 bases, and 20 bases lay in between. CDR3 DNA sequence: TGTGCCAGCAGCGCTGGAGGACGAGCAATATATGATACGCAGTATTTT. Translated, it gives CASSAGGRAIYDTQYF. Full variable domain (rest looked up from reference TRBV9 and TRBJ2-3): DSGVTQTPKHLITATGQRVTLRCSPRSGDLSVYWYQQSLDQGLQFLIQYYNGEERAKGNILERFSAQQFPDLHSELNLSSLELGDSALYFCASSAGGRAIYDTQYFGPGTRLTVL.

The chain couples TRBV9 to TRBJ2-1, with a weak D call TRBD2 (5 bases). Between the trimmed V and J ends, which lost 3 bases and 10 bases, there was a span of 11 bases. Germline loops: CDR1 SGDLS, CDR2 YYNGEE. This CDR3 is 12 amino acids long. The CDR3 sequence is CASSGLPAEQFF. The DNA of the CDR3 is TGTGCCAGCAGCGGACTACCGGCCGAGCAGTTCTTC.

The chain couples TRBV30 to TRBJ1-2, with TRBD1 as a possible D gene (6 bases). This CDR3 region has 16 residues. V was shortened by 3 bases and J by 7 bases, with 24 bases between the two germline ends. Germline CDR1 and CDR2: GTSNPN and SVGIG (reference sequence). This chain's CDR3 is CAWRAINRVTVVGYTF. The CDR3 DNA reads TGTGCCTGGAGAGCCATAAACAGGGTCACAGTGGTTGGCTACACCTTC.

This chain joins TRBV12-2 and TRBJ1-6. TRBV12-2 is recorded as a pseudogene. CDR3 length: 14 residues. This CDR3 reads CASRLACGDSPLHF. The CDR3 DNA reads as TGTGCAAGTCGCTTAGCGTGCGGGGATTCACCCCTCCACTTT.

The chain combines TRBV12-3 or TRBV12-4 with TRBJ2-3, with D uncertain. V gave up 6 bases and J gave up 1 base, with 8 bases separating them. CDR3 size: 13 residues. CDR3 loop: CASSPLGTDTQYF. CDR3 bases: TGTGCCAGCAGCCCTCTTGGCACAGATACGCAGTATTTT.

This clone was detected ten times or more. V is TRBV30 and J is TRBJ2-7; the D gene is possibly TRBD2 (7 bases). The V end lost 0 bases, the J end lost 0 bases, and 15 bases lay between the germline ends. CDR3 length: 16 amino acids. Germline lookup yields CDR1 GTSNPN and CDR2 SVGIG (reference sequence). This CDR3 is CAWSVLRGASSYEQYF. In nucleotides, the CDR3 is TGTGCCTGGAGTGTACTACGGGGGGCTTCCTCCTACGAGCAGTACTTC.

This clone was seen a single time. The chain recombines TRBV3-1 (or the pseudogene TRBV3-2) with TRBJ2-1, with D hard to call. Trimming removed 1 base at V and 8 bases at J, with 12 bases between. Germline values: CDR1 LGHDT, CDR2 YNNKEL (reference sequence). The CDR3 totals 14 residues. The CDR3 here is CASSQVPVSDEQFF. CDR3 sequence (DNA): TGTGCCAGCAGCCAAGTTCCGGTTTCCGATGAGCAGTTCTTC.

The chain carries TRBV7-8 and TRBJ1-5; 8 bases are shared with TRBD1. Per germline, CDR1 SGHVS and CDR2 FQNEAQ. V lost 5 bases and J lost 7; bases outside the gene matches: 7. This CDR3 is 14 amino acids long. CDR3 DNA: TGTGCCAGCAGCCCCGACAGGGGCGAACAGCCCCAGCATTTT. Amino acids: CASSPDRGEQPQHF.

The chain has TRBV19 and TRBJ1-1; D remains ambiguous. The CDR3 runs 15 residues. The germline V gene has CDR1 LNHDA and CDR2 SQIVND (reference sequence). The germline V and J ends were trimmed by 8 bases and 6 bases, with 22 bases remaining between them. The CDR3 nucleotides read TGTGCCAGTCGAATCAACCCTGAGAGCGGAGCTGAAGCTTTCTTT. It translates to CASRINPESGAEAFF.

This clone was picked up one time. This chain uses TRBV4-1 with TRBJ2-3; TRBD2 aligns across 10 bases. Unmatched junction bases numbered 12, after V lost 0 bases and J lost 6 bases. The CDR3 is made up of 18 amino acids. CDR1 MGHRA and CDR2 YSYEKL come from the germline V gene. The CDR3 loop reads CASSQDLASGGEDDTQYF. CDR3 bases: TGCGCCAGCAGCCAAGATCTCGCTAGCGGGGGCGAGGACGATACGCAGTATTTT.

The chain recombines TRBV9 with TRBJ2-5; 9 bases line up with TRBD2. Germline CDR1 is SGDLS and CDR2 is YYNGEE. The trim removed 4 bases at V and 2 bases at J, leaving 9 bases unmatched. The CDR3 totals 16 residues. CDR3 in DNA: TGTGCCAGCAGCTACCGACTAGCGGCGGCACAAGAGACCCAGTACTTC. It encodes CASSYRLAAAQETQYF. Full variable domain (missing parts from reference TRBV9 and TRBJ2-5): DSGVTQTPKHLITATGQRVTLRCSPRSGDLSVYWYQQSLDQGLQFLIQYYNGEERAKGNILERFSAQQFPDLHSELNLSSLELGDSALYFCASSYRLAAAQETQYFGPGTRLLVL.

The chain couples TRBV4-1 to TRBJ1-5, with 8 bases identical to TRBD1. J lost 1 base, V lost 3 bases, and 14 bases had no gene match. The germline V gene encodes CDR1 MGHRA and CDR2 YSYEKL. The length of the CDR3 is 19 residues. The CDR3 protein is CASSQGRVAGGESNQPQHF. Written as DNA, the CDR3 is TGCGCCAGCAGCCAGGGCCGGGTGGCAGGGGGCGAGAGCAATCAGCCCCAGCATTTT.

CDR3 in amino acids: CASSSRTSGGAYTDTQYF. The CDR3 nucleotides read TGCGCCAGCAGCTCTAGGACTAGCGGGGGGGCTTACACAGATACGCAGTATTTT. This chain connects TRBV5-1 to TRBJ2-3; 15 nucleotides align to TRBD2. V lost 3 bases and J lost 2; bases outside the gene matches: 7. The CDR3 has 18 residues. Germline assignment: CDR1 SGHRS and CDR2 YFSETQ.

The V call is TRBV7-8, the J call TRBJ2-1, with D maybe TRBD2 (7 bases). Germline V gene lookup returns CDR1 SGHVS and CDR2 FQNEAQ. Trimming pared 8 bases from V and 2 bases from J, leaving 13 bases between. The CDR3 consists of 14 residues. CDR3 sequence reads: CASAEGGAYNEQFF. The CDR3 DNA is TGTGCCAGCGCCGAGGGGGGGGCCTACAATGAGCAGTTCTTC.

The chain combines TRBV15 with TRBJ2-7, with 11 bases that match TRBD1. The CDR3 loop spans 15 amino acids. Per the germline V gene, CDR1 is LNHNV and CDR2 is YYDKDF (reference sequence). V shed 4 bases and J 3 bases; nucleotides not matched to a gene: 5. The CDR3 spells CATSIGTGGYYEQYF. Here the CDR3 DNA reads TGTGCCACCAGCATCGGGACAGGGGGTTACTACGAGCAGTACTTC.

The genes are TRBV6-1 and TRBJ2-7; possible D gene TRBD2, 6 bases. The V and J ends lost 8 bases and 7 bases respectively, with 12 bases between them. Germline-derived CDR1 and CDR2 are MNHNS and SASEGT. There are 11 residues in the CDR3. The CDR3 here is CASRTAGEQYF. The CDR3 nucleotides are TGTGCCAGCCGTACTGCGGGGGAGCAGTACTTC.